The 17 T cell receptor beta chains presented below share a single source sample, sequenced in a study of T-cell reconstitution after alpha-beta-depleted transplantation in children. TCRbeta library preparation incorporated unique molecular identifiers. TCRdb re-analysed the PCR reads in MiXCR, keeping a single row per CDR3 protein. The sample has some 300,000 distinct CDR3 sequences, 10% seen once. This specimen was PBMCs, taken before TCRalphabeta/CD19-depleted stem cell transplant. The source of these receptors is a boy younger than two with acute myeloid leukemia, due to receive a stem cell transplant.

This chain uses TRBV4-1 with TRBJ1-2, with 9 bases fitting TRBD1. J was trimmed by 7 bases and V by 2 bases; bases with no gene match: 14. Germline CDR1 and CDR2: MGHRA and YSYEKL. The CDR3 sequence is 17 residues long. CDR3 nucleotide sequence: TGCGCCAGCAGCCAATTCCCCGCGGGACAGGGAGATAGTGGCTACACCTTC. Translating gives CASSQFPAGQGDSGYTF.

This clonotype was found many times. The chain joins TRBV20-1 to TRBJ2-7; 10 bases agree with TRBD1. Germline loops: CDR1 DFQATT, CDR2 SNEGSKA (reference sequence). The CDR3 totals 14 residues. The trim removed 3 bases at V and 9 bases at J, leaving 11 bases unmatched. The CDR3 region is CSARVGGQGISQYF. The CDR3 bases are TGCAGTGCTAGGGTAGGGGGACAGGGGATTTCGCAGTACTTC.

This clonotype was found a few times. This chain joins TRBV28 and TRBJ1-4; TRBD1 agrees at 7 bases. With V trimmed by 4 bases and J by 1 base, 12 bases remained unmatched. The germline V gene has CDR1 MDHEN and CDR2 SYDVKM. The length of the CDR3 is 18 residues. The CDR3 DNA reads as TGTGCCAGCAGTTCGGGACAGTTTCCTGGTGGAACTAATGAAAAACTGTTTTTT. Translating gives CASSSGQFPGGTNEKLFF.

This clonotype was picked up many times. The chain recombines TRBV12-3 or TRBV12-4 with TRBJ2-3; D remains unclear. CDR3 size: 13 residues. V was cut by 8 bases and J by 2 bases, with 11 bases left in between. In DNA, the CDR3 is TGTGCCAGCTCCCATGGGGACACAGATACGCAGTATTTT. This gives the protein CASSHGDTDTQYF.

The rearrangement uses TRBV4-3 and TRBJ2-7; 9 positions agree with TRBD1. The germline V gene encodes CDR1 LGHNA and CDR2 YSLEER. The CDR3 spans 16 residues. V shed 1 base, J shed 2 bases, and the junction held 6 bases outside the gene matches. The CDR3 DNA sequence: TGCGCCAGCAGCCAAGCGCCGGGACAGGGCACCTACGAGCAGTACTTC. It translates to CASSQAPGQGTYEQYF.

The chain uses TRBV28 and TRBJ1-2, with no clear D. CDR3 length: 14 amino acids. V was shortened by 3 bases and J by 0 bases, with 8 bases between the two germline ends. The germline gives CDR1 MDHEN, CDR2 SYDVKM. The CDR3 reads CASSLEGPNYGYTF. The CDR3 nucleotides read TGTGCCAGCAGTTTGGAGGGTCCTAACTATGGCTACACCTTC.

V usage is TRBV27 and J usage is TRBJ2-5; 14 bases are a match to TRBD2. Losses at the gene ends were 5 bases for V and 7 bases for J; bases not matched to a gene: 9. Germline-derived CDR1 and CDR2 are MNHEY and SMNVEV (reference sequence). This CDR3 contains 16 residues. CDR3 DNA: TGTGCCAGCAGTACTACGACTAGCGGGGGGGCGGGGACCCAGTACTTC. Encoded protein: CASSTTTSGGAGTQYF.

The sample holds many counts of this clonotype. This chain uses TRBV28 with TRBJ2-3; maybe TRBD2 (5 bases). The length of the CDR3 is 15 residues. Trimming stripped 0 bases from V and 2 bases from J, with 9 bases between. CDR1 and CDR2 (germline): MDHEN, SYDVKM. This CDR3 reads CASSLWPRVTDTQYF. The CDR3 region has the DNA TGTGCCAGCAGTTTATGGCCGAGGGTCACAGATACGCAGTATTTT.

A note on this clonotype: At one end, the junction sequence differs from germline, possibly due to a read error. The V call is TRBV12-3 or TRBV12-4, the J call TRBJ2-2; TRBD2 aligns across 9 bases. The CDR3 length is 18 residues. CDR3 bases: TGTGCCTGCAGTTTATGGGGCGGGGGGGCCGTGAACACCGGGGAGCTGTTTTTT. Translated: CACSLWGGGAVNTGELFF.

This rearrangement joins TRBV9 to TRBJ2-7; 10 bases are shared with TRBD1. CDR3 length: 15 residues. Germline V gene data show CDR1 as SGDLS and CDR2 as YYNGEE. J was trimmed by 2 bases and V by 0 bases; bases with no gene match: 2. CDR3 in amino acids: CASSVEGQGTYEQYF. The CDR3 coding sequence is TGTGCCAGCAGCGTAGAGGGACAGGGGACCTACGAGCAGTACTTC.

Many counts were recorded for this clonotype. The chain employs TRBV27 and TRBJ2-3, with TRBD2 matching over 9 bases. The germline V gene encodes CDR1 MNHEY and CDR2 SMNVEV (reference sequence). Trimming removed 2 bases from V and 2 bases from J; junction bases left unmatched: 2. This CDR3 is built from 15 residues. The CDR3 nucleotides are TGTGCCAGCAGTTTAGCGGGGGGGCTCACAGATACGCAGTATTTT. Translation: CASSLAGGLTDTQYF.

This clonotype has ten or more counts. The chain is built from TRBV7-2 and TRBJ1-2; D possibly corresponds to TRBD1 (5 bases). The V gene lost 6 bases and the J gene lost 3 bases, with 11 bases spanning the gap. Looked up from germline, CDR1 is SGHTA and CDR2 is FQGNSA. The CDR3 consists of 13 residues. CDR3 sequence: CASSSPGYYGYTF. CDR3 coding DNA: TGTGCCAGCAGTTCGCCAGGGTACTATGGCTACACCTTC.

Of note for this clonotype: This likely comes from a read error, as the CDR3 has no conserved phenylalanine or tryptophan at its end. The CDR3 coding sequence is TGCAGTGCTCCTAAGGGAGAGACCCAGTACGTC. It is translated as CSAPKGETQYV. This chain joins TRBV20-1 and TRBJ2-5; unclear D gene. Trimming stripped 5 bases from V and 4 bases from J, with 8 bases between. Germline CDR1 DFQATT, CDR2 SNEGSKA (reference sequence). The CDR3 loop spans 11 amino acids.

CDR3 loop: CASSVAGLSGMDEQYF. The CDR3 bases are TGTGCCAGCAGCGTAGCTGGGTTGTCGGGGATGGACGAGCAGTACTTC. The chain carries TRBV9 and TRBJ2-7; TRBD2 might be the D (5 bases). V dropped 0 bases and J dropped 5 bases, with 18 bases sitting between them. This CDR3 region has 16 residues. Germline V CDR1 and CDR2: SGDLS, YYNGEE. Variable domain in full (rest from reference TRBV9 and TRBJ2-7): DSGVTQTPKHLITATGQRVTLRCSPRSGDLSVYWYQQSLDQGLQFLIQYYNGEERAKGNILERFSAQQFPDLHSELNLSSLELGDSALYFCASSVAGLSGMDEQYFGPGTRLTVT.

The chain links TRBV27 to TRBJ2-1; 7 bases match TRBD1. Germline CDR1 is MNHEY and CDR2 is SMNVEV (reference sequence). V lost 3 bases, J lost 9 bases, and 5 bases stayed unmatched. CDR3 length: 13 residues. CDR3 DNA sequence: TGTGCCAGCAGTTTCACAGGGGAAGGTGAGCAGTTCTTC. It codes for CASSFTGEGEQFF.

In regard to this clonotype: One end of the junction is discordant with germline, which a read error may explain. This chain joins TRBV20-1 and TRBJ2-3, with 9 bases that match TRBD1. The CDR3 totals 17 residues. CDR1 DFQATT and CDR2 SNEGSKA come from the germline V gene (reference sequence). The CDR3 loop reads CCATHRQYRGRTDTQYF. CDR3 DNA sequence: TGCTGTGCTACTCACCGCCAATACAGGGGGCGTACAGATACGCAGTATTTT.

The rearrangement links TRBV4-2 to TRBJ2-2; the match to TRBD1 covers 9 bases. Looked up from germline, CDR1 is LGHNA and CDR2 is YNFKEQ. The CDR3 covers 17 residues. V trimming: 3 bases; J trimming: 4 bases; junction bases outside the gene matches: 9. The CDR3 reads CASSQGPGTGSTGELFF. The CDR3 nucleotides read TGTGCCAGCAGCCAGGGGCCGGGGACAGGGAGCACCGGGGAGCTGTTTTTT.